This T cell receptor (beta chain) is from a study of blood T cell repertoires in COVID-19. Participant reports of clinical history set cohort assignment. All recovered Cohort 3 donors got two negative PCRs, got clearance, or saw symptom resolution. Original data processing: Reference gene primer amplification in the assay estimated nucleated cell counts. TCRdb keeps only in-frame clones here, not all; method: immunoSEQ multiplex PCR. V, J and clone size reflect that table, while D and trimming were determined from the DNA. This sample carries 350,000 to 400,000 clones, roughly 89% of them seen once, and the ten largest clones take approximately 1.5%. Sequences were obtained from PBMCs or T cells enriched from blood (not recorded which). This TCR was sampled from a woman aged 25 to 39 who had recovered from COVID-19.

The CDR3 DNA is TGTGCCGACGACAGGGGTGACACTGAAGCTTTCTTT. It codes for CADDRGDTEAFF. The chain combines TRBV2 with TRBJ1-1; TRBD1 agrees at 8 bases. Trimming removed 11 bases from V and 3 bases from J; junction bases left unmatched: 5. Germline CDR1 and CDR2: SNHLY and FYNNEI. The CDR3 has 12 residues.